Following are 25 T cell receptor beta chains from one sample sequenced in a study of T cell responses to AZD1222 COVID-19 vaccine. The table came from immunoSEQ multiplex PCR; TCRdb's copy has only in-frame clones and leaves some out. The data hold roughly 100,000 clones, with approximately 81% observed a single time. The starting material was peripheral blood, obtained on day 0 of AZD1222 vaccination. The receptors derive from an adult in good health.

This chain links TRBV19 with TRBJ2-2; unclear D gene. Per germline, CDR1 LNHDA and CDR2 SQIVND (reference sequence). Trimming took 4 bases from V and 1 from J, leaving 4 bases between them. The CDR3 consists of 13 residues. CDR3 sequence reads: CASSTVNTGELFF. CDR3 in DNA: TGTGCCAGTAGTACTGTGAACACCGGGGAGCTGTTTTTT.

This clone was found once. This chain joins TRBV2 and TRBJ1-2, with D maybe TRBD1 (6 bases). Trimming cost V 6 bases and J 3 bases, with 14 bases left between them. The germline gives CDR1 SNHLY, CDR2 FYNNEI. The CDR3 runs to 14 residues. This CDR3 reads CASSGSGADYGYTF. The DNA of the CDR3 is TGTGCCAGCAGCGGGTCAGGGGCGGACTATGGCTACACCTTC.

The CDR3: CASSPGTGDSPLHF. The CDR3 DNA follows: TGTGCCAGCAGCCCCGGGACAGGGGACTCACCCCTCCACTTT. The rearrangement links TRBV7-9 to TRBJ1-6; 10 bases are shared with TRBD1. After removal of 5 bases from V and 10 bases from J, the junction contained 5 bases not matched to a gene. The CDR3 extends over 14 amino acids. CDR1 SEHNR and CDR2 FQNEAQ come from the germline V gene (reference sequence).

This chain uses TRBV7-9 with TRBJ2-7, with D maybe TRBD2 (5 bases). The germline V gene has CDR1 SEHNR and CDR2 FQNEAQ (reference sequence). The CDR3 runs 14 residues. V shed 9 bases and J shed 2 bases, with 17 bases lying between them. CDR3 coding DNA: TGTGCCAGTGGGAGATCGGGTTTACCCTACGAGCAGTACTTC. It yields the protein CASGRSGLPYEQYF. Looking up the rest from reference TRBV7-9 and TRBJ2-7 gives the full variable domain: DTGVSQNPRHKITKRGQNVTFRCDPISEHNRLYWYRQTLGQGPEFLTYFQNEAQLEKSRLLSDRFSAERPKGSFSTLEIQRTEQGDSAMYLCASGRSGLPYEQYFGPGTRLTVT.

This clone was seen a few times. The sample carries other DNA sequences with the same CDR3. The chain joins TRBV5-1 to TRBJ1-2, with TRBD1 identical over 7 bases. V gave up 4 bases and J gave up 2 bases; unmatched junction bases: 2. The germline V gene encodes CDR1 SGHRS and CDR2 YFSETQ. CDR3 length: 13 residues. CDR3 nucleotides: TGCGCCAGCAGCCTGGGACAGAACTATGGCTACACCTTC. It codes for CASSLGQNYGYTF.

This chain links TRBV6-5 with TRBJ2-2; D is unclear. The CDR3 is made up of 14 amino acids. Trimming left V 2 bases short and J 4 bases short, with 8 bases between. Germline values: CDR1 MNHEY, CDR2 SVGAGI. CDR3 sequence (DNA): TGTGCCAGCAGTTACAGTCAGACCACCGGGGAGCTGTTTTTT. Translation: CASSYSQTTGELFF.

The chain has TRBV27 and TRBJ2-3, with TRBD2 as a possible D gene (5 bases). Germline V CDR1 and CDR2: MNHEY, SMNVEV (reference sequence). Trimming took off 4 bases at V and 1 base at J, with 18 bases between the two ends. This CDR3 has 17 residues. The CDR3 bases are TGTGCCAGCAGTTCACGGGCTCTAGTGGAGGGCACAGATACGCAGTATTTT. It translates to CASSSRALVEGTDTQYF.

The chain couples TRBV3-1 (or the pseudogene TRBV3-2) to TRBJ1-5; a possible D gene is TRBD1 (5 bases). V was trimmed by 5 bases and J by 6 bases, leaving 17 bases between them. Germline V gene sequence: CDR1 LGHDT, CDR2 YNNKEL (reference sequence). The CDR3 is 15 amino acids. The CDR3 loop is CASSDTREVTQPQHF. The CDR3 coding sequence is TGTGCCAGCAGCGATACCAGGGAAGTCACTCAGCCCCAGCATTTT.

The chain carries TRBV20-1 and TRBJ1-2; D may be TRBD1 (5 bases). Trimming left V 7 bases short and J 6 bases short, with 12 bases between. This CDR3 has 11 amino acids. Germline CDR1 reads DFQATT; CDR2 reads SNEGSKA (reference sequence). The CDR3 sequence: CSVPTTDGYTF. The CDR3 bases are TGCAGTGTTCCTACGACAGATGGCTACACCTTC.

The CDR3: CASSLGSPRSEQFF. The CDR3 DNA sequence: TGTGCCAGCAGCCTCGGGTCCCCGCGGAGTGAGCAGTTCTTC. The V call is TRBV5-5, the J call TRBJ2-1; D is uncertain. The CDR3 length is 14 residues. CDR1 is SGHKS and CDR2 is YYEKEE in the germline V gene (reference sequence). V was trimmed by 4 bases and J by 9 bases, leaving 17 bases between them.

DNA for the CDR3: TGTGCCAGCAGCGCCGCGGACAGTAGCACAGATACGCAGTATTTT. This encodes CASSAADSSTDTQYF. The chain carries TRBV9 and TRBJ2-3, with D possibly TRBD1 on 6 matching bases. V lost 3 bases to trimming and J lost 0 bases, with 11 bases between them. The CDR3 covers 15 residues. Germline CDR1 and CDR2: SGDLS and YYNGEE.

V gene TRBV10-3 combines with J gene TRBJ1-4, with D maybe TRBD1 (6 bases). The germline CDR1 and CDR2 sequences are ENHRY and SYGVKD. The CDR3 sequence is 14 residues long. V lost 3 bases and J 8 bases, leaving 13 bases between the germline ends. DNA for the CDR3: TGTGCCATCAGTGAAGGGGGGGCGAGAGAAAAACTGTTTTTT. Encoded protein: CAISEGGAREKLFF.

By frequency in the sample, this clone is medium-sized. This chain links TRBV7-8 with TRBJ1-2, with D possibly TRBD1 on 5 matching bases. There are 13 residues in the CDR3. Germline V gives CDR1 SGHVS, CDR2 FQNEAQ. Trimming stripped 3 bases from V and 8 bases from J, with 13 bases between. In DNA, the CDR3 is TGTGCCAGCAGCTTCGGCCAGGGAGGGGGCTACACCTTC. Translated, it gives CASSFGQGGGYTF.

The CDR3, as DNA: TGCGCCAGCAGCTTGGAAGGTGGCTACACCTTC. It yields the protein CASSLEGGYTF. J is TRBJ1-2 and V is TRBV5-1, with D unresolved. CDR3 length: 11 amino acids. V was clipped by 0 bases and J by 7 bases, with 4 bases between them. Germline-derived CDR1 and CDR2 are SGHRS and YFSETQ.

The J gene is TRBJ1-5, the V gene TRBV12-5; 10 bases fit TRBD1. CDR3 length equals 15 residues. Trimming took 6 bases from V and 5 from J; bases not matched to a gene: 7. Germline V gives CDR1 LGHNT, CDR2 FRNRAP. CDR3 in DNA: TGTGCTAGTGGCACCCCCGGGACAGGGGATCAGCCCCAGCATTTT. This codes for CASGTPGTGDQPQHF.

Here the CDR3 reads CASSHGQGSNSGNTIYF. CDR3 DNA: TGTGCCAGCAGCCACGGACAGGGATCGAACTCTGGAAACACCATATATTTT. The rearrangement uses TRBV5-6 and TRBJ1-3; TRBD1 matches 8 bases. J lost 0 bases, V lost 4 bases, and 9 bases had no gene match. The CDR3 has 17 amino acids. Germline CDR1 and CDR2: SGHDT and YYEEEE.

V is TRBV4-1 and J is TRBJ2-3, with 10 bases aligning to TRBD2. Germline V CDR1 and CDR2: MGHRA, YSYEKL. The junction had 10 bases not matched to a gene; V was cut back by 4 bases and J by 6 bases. The length of the CDR3 is 16 residues. CDR3 nucleotides: TGCGCCAGCAGCCCCAGGACTAGCGGAGGGGGGGATACGCAGTATTTT. Encoded protein: CASSPRTSGGGDTQYF.

The rearrangement uses TRBV6-5 and TRBJ1-1, with unresolved D. CDR3 length: 13 residues. V was clipped by 7 bases and J by 0 bases, with 9 bases between them. Germline loops: CDR1 MNHEY, CDR2 SVGAGI. In DNA, the CDR3 is TGTGCCAGCATATCAAGACTGAACACTGAAGCTTTCTTT. As protein: CASISRLNTEAFF.

The chain joins TRBV15 to TRBJ1-4; TRBD1 aligns across 10 bases. The length of the CDR3 is 18 residues. The V and J ends lost 4 bases and 2 bases, in that order; junction bases with no gene match: 10. CDR1 LNHNV and CDR2 YYDKDF come from the germline V gene (reference sequence). CDR3 DNA: TGTGCCACCAGCACCGATAGGACAGGGGGTTTGACTAATGAAAAACTGTTTTTT. This codes for CATSTDRTGGLTNEKLFF.

J is TRBJ2-5 and V is TRBV2; 7 bases align to TRBD1. V lost 2 bases and J lost 13; bases outside the gene matches: 7. The CDR3 length is 12 residues. Germline CDR1 reads SNHLY; CDR2 reads FYNNEI. The DNA of the CDR3 is TGTGCCAGCAGTGAAAGTTTACGGGACAGGTACTTC. Translating it yields CASSESLRDRYF.

This chain connects TRBV3-1 (or the pseudogene TRBV3-2) to TRBJ2-3, with D uncertain. The CDR3 runs 11 residues. The germline CDR1 and CDR2 sequences are LGHDT and YNNKEL (reference sequence). CDR3 residues: CGVGIADTQYF. The CDR3 DNA sequence: TGTGGAGTAGGGATCGCAGATACGCAGTATTTT.

The chain carries TRBV2 and TRBJ2-5, with 9 positions matching TRBD2. Trimming at V came to 6 bases and at J to 5 bases, leaving 10 bases not matched to a gene. The CDR3 extends over 15 amino acids. CDR1 and CDR2 from the germline V gene are SNHLY and FYNNEI. This CDR3 is CASSPTSGGRETQYF. CDR3 in DNA: TGTGCCAGCAGCCCGACTAGCGGTGGGCGGGAGACCCAGTACTTC.

This CDR3 is CASSLVRMNTEAFF. Here the CDR3 DNA reads TGTGCCAGCAGTTTGGTGCGGATGAACACTGAAGCTTTCTTT. This chain links TRBV28 with TRBJ1-1, with unresolved D. CDR3 length: 14 residues. Germline CDR1 reads MDHEN; CDR2 reads SYDVKM. V shed 3 bases and J shed 0 bases, with 8 bases lying between them.

The rearrangement links TRBV19 to TRBJ1-2; tentative D call: TRBD1 (5 bases). The CDR3 contains 13 residues. V was clipped by 6 bases and J by 3 bases, with 11 bases between them. CDR1 and CDR2 from the germline V gene are LNHDA and SQIVND (reference sequence). The CDR3: CASRRQTDYGYTF. Here the CDR3 DNA reads TGTGCCAGTAGACGACAGACGGACTATGGCTACACCTTC.

The chain recombines TRBV2 with TRBJ2-3; 9 bases agree with TRBD2. The CDR3 has 17 amino acids. Germline CDR1 SNHLY, CDR2 FYNNEI. The V and J ends lost 1 base and 1 base, in that order; junction bases with no gene match: 6. The CDR3 sequence is CASSEGTSVFGTDTQYF. The CDR3, as DNA: TGTGCCAGCAGTGAAGGGACTAGCGTTTTTGGCACAGATACGCAGTATTTT.